One TCR beta chain is described in this entry. This table comes from immunoSEQ multiplex PCR, and its TCRdb copy is limited to in-frame clones, with some not included. This sample has fewer than 80,000 clones; roughly nine tenths occur once, and the top ten carry less than 5%. This sample stems from a study of resident and recirculating memory T cells in vitiligo. Whole-study context: Samples were epidermis from two lesional and two nonlesional sites, plus PBMCs. Whole samples, not sorted cells, were homogenized and used for genomic DNA extraction.

Confetti depigmentation, marking active vitiligo, was absent in these patients. This CDR3 has 15 residues. CDR1 is SEHNR and CDR2 is FQNEAQ in the germline V gene (reference sequence). The V and J ends lost 1 base and 4 bases, in that order; junction bases with no gene match: 6. The sample taken for sequencing was blood. This clonotype originated in a male donor with vitiligo. This chain connects TRBV7-9 to TRBJ1-2; 7 bases are shared with TRBD1. CDR3 sequence: CASSLDRGRGYGYTF. The CDR3 DNA reads TGTGCCAGCAGCTTAGATAGGGGGCGCGGCTATGGCTACACCTTC. Full variable domain (rest looked up from reference TRBV7-9 and TRBJ1-2): DTGVSQNPRHKITKRGQNVTFRCDPISEHNRLYWYRQTLGQGPEFLTYFQNEAQLEKSRLLSDRFSAERPKGSFSTLEIQRTEQGDSAMYLCASSLDRGRGYGYTFGSGTRLTVV.